This T cell receptor beta chain was recovered during a study of T cells after yellow fever vaccination. Notes on the study in general: Only a minor proportion of clonotypes was detected across both CD4 and CD8 compartments. Weaker, the secondary response had a peak occurring faster, on day 5 versus 15. Reappearing after the booster were most of the clones from primary vaccination (about 96% CD4, about 88% CD8).

The V end lost 0 bases, the J end lost 0 bases, and 11 bases lay between the germline ends. The germline CDR1 and CDR2 sequences are SGHNT and YYREEE (reference sequence). This CDR3 spans 16 amino acids. A process of 5'RACE template switching, which added a universal primer site and UMIs, was used to make TCR cDNA. TCRdb re-called the 5' RACE reads through MiXCR, storing one row per CDR3 protein. This table holds about 330,000 distinct CDR3 sequences, roughly 8% found once. This clonotype was seen a handful of times. Antigen unknown. V and J are TRBV5-4 and TRBJ2-3; D gene uncertain. This TCR came from a man between 18 and 29 years old who received the YFV17D yellow fever vaccine. The sample was PBMCs, taken roughly 46 days after the first yellow fever vaccination. CDR3 in amino acids: CASSLVAYQSTDTQYF. The CDR3 bases are TGTGCCAGCAGCTTGGTTGCGTACCAAAGCACAGATACGCAGTATTTT. The full variable domain, with the rest looked up from reference TRBV5-4 and TRBJ2-3, is ETGVTQSPTHLIKTRGQQVTLRCSSQSGHNTVSWYQQALGQGPQFIFQYYREEENGRGNFPPRFSGLQFPNYSSELNVNALELDDSALYLCASSLVAYQSTDTQYFGPGTRLTVL.